This T cell receptor (beta chain) was captured by sequencing in a study of blood T cell repertoires in COVID-19. Membership in each cohort depended on participant-reported clinical history. Cohort 3 donors were reported recovered after two negative PCRs, clearance, or symptom resolution. This CDR3 is 16 amino acids long. Trimming pared 4 bases from V and 1 base from J, leaving 17 bases between. Under the authors' procedure: Cell counts per sample came from amplifying reference gene primers. Measured with immunoSEQ multiplex PCR; TCRdb has only the in-frame clones, and not every one. The V and J calls and the clone size are those of that table, but D and trimming were determined from the DNA. The data hold hundreds of thousands of clones, with about 89% observed a single time.

The chain joins TRBV5-3 to TRBJ1-1; D is unresolved. TRBV5-3 is flagged as an ORF with uncertain function. The sample taken for sequencing was PBMCs or T cells enriched from blood (not recorded which). This TCR came from a man aged 40-55 years who had recovered from COVID-19. CDR3 in amino acids: CARSRPTRKENTEAFF. The CDR3 nucleotides are TGTGCCAGAAGCCGACCGACAAGAAAGGAGAACACTGAAGCTTTCTTT.